Presented here are 10 T cell receptor beta chains from one specimen sequenced in a study of blood T cell repertoires in COVID-19. Using immunoSEQ multiplex PCR, the repertoire was profiled, and TCRdb retains in-frame clones only, with some absent. The sample records 250,000 to 400,000 clones, 85% being singletons. The sequenced sample consisted of PBMCs or T cells enriched from blood (not recorded which). Source of these receptors: a woman aged 30 to 39 who had been exposed to COVID-19.

The CDR3 region is CASSSTTGGSNQPQHF. The CDR3 DNA sequence: TGTGCCAGCAGCTCGACGACAGGGGGGAGCAATCAGCCCCAGCATTTT. The chain employs TRBV7-8 and TRBJ1-5; TRBD1 matches at 9 bases. V trimming: 4 bases; J trimming: 1 base; junction bases outside the gene matches: 5. The CDR3 totals 16 residues. Per the germline V gene, CDR1 is SGHVS and CDR2 is FQNEAQ.

The V call is TRBV6-6, the J call TRBJ1-2, with TRBD1 as a possible D gene (5 bases). Trimming stripped 7 bases from V and 0 bases from J, with 15 bases between. This CDR3 spans 15 amino acids. Germline V CDR1 and CDR2: MNHNY, SVGAGI (reference sequence). The CDR3 coding sequence is TGTGCCAGCATTCTTCTCCCGGACACTAACTATGGCTACACCTTC. Residues: CASILLPDTNYGYTF.

The gene calls are TRBV5-1 and TRBJ2-5; no clear D gene. The CDR3 has 14 amino acids. V was cut by 0 bases and J by 5 bases, with 11 bases left in between. Germline V lookup: CDR1 SGHRS, CDR2 YFSETQ. CDR3 nucleotides: TGCGCCAGCAGCTTGGTGCCCGCCCAGGAGACCCAGTACTTC. Translating it yields CASSLVPAQETQYF.

The chain couples TRBV2 to TRBJ1-5; D unresolved. Germline V gene data show CDR1 as SNHLY and CDR2 as FYNNEI. The germline V and J ends were trimmed by 6 bases and 11 bases, with 14 bases remaining between them. This CDR3 comprises 12 residues. CDR3 amino acids: CASRETEKAQHF. CDR3 bases: TGTGCCAGCAGGGAAACAGAAAAGGCCCAGCATTTT.

CDR3 coding DNA: TGTGCCAGCAGTGAGGACGGTACGGGAAGGACCCAGTACTTC. This sequence encodes CASSEDGTGRTQYF. The rearrangement uses TRBV6-1 and TRBJ2-5; a weak D match, TRBD2 (5 bases). The CDR3 sequence is 14 residues long. CDR1 MNHNS and CDR2 SASEGT come from the germline V gene. V dropped 3 bases and J dropped 7 bases, with 15 bases sitting between them.

The chain has TRBV2 and TRBJ2-7, with D possibly matching TRBD1 (6 bases). The length of the CDR3 is 15 residues. Looked up from germline, CDR1 is SNHLY and CDR2 is FYNNEI. Between the trimmed V and J ends, which lost 6 bases and 0 bases, there was a span of 15 bases. The CDR3 here is CASSEWGQDSYEQYF. DNA of the CDR3: TGTGCCAGCAGCGAATGGGGGCAAGACTCCTACGAGCAGTACTTC.

J is TRBJ1-3 and V is TRBV7-2, with a weak D call TRBD1 (6 bases). V dropped 2 bases and J dropped 0 bases, with 11 bases sitting between them. From germline, CDR1 is SGHTA and CDR2 FQGNSA. The CDR3 runs 16 residues. The CDR3 loop is CASSLRGQSSGNTIYF. The CDR3, as DNA: TGTGCCAGCAGCTTACGTGGACAGAGCTCTGGAAACACCATATATTTT.

V is TRBV11-2 and J is TRBJ2-7; a weak D match, TRBD1 (7 bases). The ends were cut back, 1 base at V and 5 bases at J, with 15 bases in the middle. CDR3 size: 15 residues. Germline V gene lookup returns CDR1 SGHAT and CDR2 FQNNGV. The CDR3 coding sequence is TGTGCCAGCAGCTTAGCCCAGGGGGGAAGAAACGAGCAGTACTTC. Its protein is CASSLAQGGRNEQYF.

This clone was seen only once. The genes are TRBV6-5 and TRBJ1-4; a weak D match, TRBD1 (5 bases). The CDR3 runs 15 residues. V was clipped by 6 bases and J by 0 bases, with 11 bases between them. Germline CDR1 reads MNHEY; CDR2 reads SVGAGI. The CDR3 loop reads CASSQGRSTNEKLFF. CDR3 nucleotides: TGTGCCAGCAGCCAGGGCCGGTCAACTAATGAAAAACTGTTTTTT.

This clone was counted between two and nine times. The chain couples TRBV7-6 to TRBJ2-7; unclear D gene. This CDR3 region has 16 residues. The germline V gene has CDR1 SGHVS and CDR2 FNYEAQ. Trimming stripped 1 base from V and 1 base from J, with 14 bases between. CDR3 in DNA: TGTGCCAGCAGCTTAGTCGCAGATAGCACTTCCTACGAGCAGTACTTC. This gives the protein CASSLVADSTSYEQYF.